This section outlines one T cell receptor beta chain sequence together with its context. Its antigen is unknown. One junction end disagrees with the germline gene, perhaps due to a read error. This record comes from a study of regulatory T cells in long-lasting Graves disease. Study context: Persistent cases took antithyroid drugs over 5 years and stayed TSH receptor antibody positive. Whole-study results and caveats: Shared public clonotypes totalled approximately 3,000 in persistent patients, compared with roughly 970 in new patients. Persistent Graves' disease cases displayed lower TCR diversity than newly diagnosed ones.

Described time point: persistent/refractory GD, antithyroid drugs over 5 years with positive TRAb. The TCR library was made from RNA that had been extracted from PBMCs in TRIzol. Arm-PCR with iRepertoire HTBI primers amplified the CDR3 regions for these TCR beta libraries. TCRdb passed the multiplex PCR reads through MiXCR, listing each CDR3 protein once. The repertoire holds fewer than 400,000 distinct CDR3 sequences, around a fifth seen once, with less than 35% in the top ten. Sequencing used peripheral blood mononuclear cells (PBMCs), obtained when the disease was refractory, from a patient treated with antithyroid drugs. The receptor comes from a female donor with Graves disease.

The chain's CDR3 is CANSHGQGTEKLFF. In DNA, the CDR3 is TGCGCCAACAGCCATGGACAGGGTACTGAAAAACTGTTTTTT. The chain joins TRBV5-1 to TRBJ1-4, with 8 bases lining up with TRBD1. Germline V CDR1 and CDR2: SGHRS, YFSETQ. This CDR3 comprises 14 residues.